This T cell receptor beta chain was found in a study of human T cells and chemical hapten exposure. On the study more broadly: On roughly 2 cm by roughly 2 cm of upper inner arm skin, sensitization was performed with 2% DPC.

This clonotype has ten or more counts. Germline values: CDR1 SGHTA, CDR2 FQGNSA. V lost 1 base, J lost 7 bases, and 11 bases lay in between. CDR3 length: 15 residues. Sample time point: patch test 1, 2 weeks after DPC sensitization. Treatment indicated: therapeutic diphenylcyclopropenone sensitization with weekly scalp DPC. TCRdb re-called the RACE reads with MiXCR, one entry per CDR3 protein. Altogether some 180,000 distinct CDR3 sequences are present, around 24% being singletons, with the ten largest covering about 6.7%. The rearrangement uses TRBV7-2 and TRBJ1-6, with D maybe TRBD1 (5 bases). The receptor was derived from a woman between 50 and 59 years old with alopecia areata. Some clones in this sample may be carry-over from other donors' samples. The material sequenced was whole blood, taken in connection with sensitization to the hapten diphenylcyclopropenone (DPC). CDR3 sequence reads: CASSLEGRANSPLHF. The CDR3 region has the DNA TGTGCCAGCAGCTTAGAAGGCAGGGCCAATTCACCCCTCCACTTT.